A selection of T cell receptor beta chains follows, all from one sample in a study of CD8+CD57+ T cells in acquired aplastic anemia. MiXCR, applied by TCRdb to the reads, yields one record per CDR3 protein. Counted here are 200,000 or so distinct CDR3 sequences, about half occurring once; the ten biggest clones make up less than 20%. Sequenced material: sorted CD4+, CD8+, or CD8+CD57+ T cells (not recorded which) from PBMCs. These receptors were collected from a human donor with aplastic anemia. CDR3s include the opening cysteine and the closing phenylalanine or tryptophan. A D gene is named only where the DNA matches it firmly. Clone size is shown for a subset of rows, as once, few, many or a class of expanded clone.

J: TRBJ2-7; size: NA; V: TRBV20-1; D: TRBD2; CDR3: CSARVEGTSGRPYEQYF; DNA: TGCAGTGCTAGAGTCGAAGGAACTAGCGGGAGACCCTACGAGCAGTACTTC
J: TRBJ2-5; size: many; V: TRBV25-1; D: NA; CDR3: CASSESRTINQETQYF; DNA: TGTGCCAGCAGTGAATCCAGGACAATAAACCAAGAGACCCAGTACTTC
J: TRBJ1-1; size: NA; V: TRBV7-9; D: NA; CDR3: CASSFGGGASEAFF; DNA: TGTGCCAGCAGCTTCGGAGGCGGGGCAAGTGAAGCTTTCTTT
J: TRBJ1-1; size: once; V: TRBV12-3/TRBV12-4; D: NA; CDR3: CAGTPNPNTEAFF; DNA: TGTGCCGGCACCCCCAATCCAAACACTGAAGCTTTCTTT
J: TRBJ2-7; size: many; V: TRBV19; D: TRBD1; CDR3: CASSISGTGYEQYF; DNA: TGTGCCAGTAGTATATCCGGGACAGGATACGAGCAGTACTTC
J: TRBJ2-7; size: once; V: TRBV15; D: TRBD1; CDR3: CATQKEQGGEQYF; DNA: TGTGCCACCCAAAAGGAACAGGGGGGCGAGCAGTACTTC
J: TRBJ2-1; size: NA; V: TRBV7-7; D: NA; CDR3: CASSLTGRAYNEQFF; DNA: TGTGCTAGCAGCTTGACGGGGCGGGCCTACAATGAGCAGTTCTTC
J: TRBJ2-5; size: NA; V: TRBV2; D: TRBD1; CDR3: CASTRTGVSGPQYF; DNA: TGTGCCAGCACCCGGACAGGGGTGAGCGGGCCCCAGTACTTC
J: TRBJ2-2; size: NA; V: TRBV5-4; D: NA; CDR3: CASSLEGGELFF; DNA: TGTGCCAGCAGCTTGGAGGGGGGGGAGCTGTTTTTT
J: TRBJ2-2; size: NA; V: TRBV5-1; D: TRBD1; CDR3: CASSQYGTGGLTGTGELFF; DNA: TGCGCCAGCAGCCAGTACGGGACAGGAGGCCTCACGGGCACCGGGGAGCTGTTTTTT
J: TRBJ1-2; size: many; V: TRBV6-5; D: TRBD1; CDR3: CASSYVGTGTYGYTF; DNA: TGTGCCAGCAGTTACGTTGGGACAGGGACGTATGGCTACACCTTC